The present TCR beta chain was sequenced within a study of T cell responses to AZD1222 COVID-19 vaccine. At the level of the study: Pooling covered second doses at about 4 or about 12 weeks.

General study results and limits: Nearly half of the spike-specific TCRs reportedly recognize variant regions that carry no mutations. The donor cohort was predominantly white British with a female majority, and clonal diversity may have been underestimated. Without day 14 samples, only post-peak T cell repertoires were studied.

As concerns this clone: Its antigen remains unknown.

Sequenced by immunoSEQ multiplex PCR; TCRdb stores in-frame clones only, minus some. The sample lists over 120,000 clones; roughly 91% were seen once. The CDR3 is made up of 15 amino acids. V was clipped by 1 base and J by 4 bases; unmatched bases: 1. CDR1 is LGHDT and CDR2 is YNNKEL in the germline V gene (reference sequence). This rearrangement joins TRBV3-1 (or the pseudogene TRBV3-2) to TRBJ2-3; 11 bases are shared with TRBD1. The sequence came from an adult in good health. Specimen: peripheral blood, collected on day 0 of AZD1222 vaccination. CDR3 nucleotide sequence: TGTGCCAGCAGCCAAGGGACAGGGGGCGCAGATACGCAGTATTTT. Protein sequence: CASSQGTGGADTQYF.